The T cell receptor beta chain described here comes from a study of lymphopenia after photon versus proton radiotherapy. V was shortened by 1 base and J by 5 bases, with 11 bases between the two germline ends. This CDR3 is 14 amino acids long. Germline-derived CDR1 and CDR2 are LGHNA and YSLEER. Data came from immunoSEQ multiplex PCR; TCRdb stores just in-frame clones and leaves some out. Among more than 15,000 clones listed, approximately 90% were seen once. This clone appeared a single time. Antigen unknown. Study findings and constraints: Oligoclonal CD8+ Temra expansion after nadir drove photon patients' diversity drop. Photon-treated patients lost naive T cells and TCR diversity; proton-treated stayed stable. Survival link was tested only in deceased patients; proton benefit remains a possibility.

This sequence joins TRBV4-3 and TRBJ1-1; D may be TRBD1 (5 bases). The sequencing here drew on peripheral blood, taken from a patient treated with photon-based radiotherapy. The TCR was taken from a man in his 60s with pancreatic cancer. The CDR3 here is CASSQVLGVTEAFF. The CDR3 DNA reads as TGCGCCAGCAGCCAAGTTCTAGGGGTGACTGAAGCTTTCTTT.